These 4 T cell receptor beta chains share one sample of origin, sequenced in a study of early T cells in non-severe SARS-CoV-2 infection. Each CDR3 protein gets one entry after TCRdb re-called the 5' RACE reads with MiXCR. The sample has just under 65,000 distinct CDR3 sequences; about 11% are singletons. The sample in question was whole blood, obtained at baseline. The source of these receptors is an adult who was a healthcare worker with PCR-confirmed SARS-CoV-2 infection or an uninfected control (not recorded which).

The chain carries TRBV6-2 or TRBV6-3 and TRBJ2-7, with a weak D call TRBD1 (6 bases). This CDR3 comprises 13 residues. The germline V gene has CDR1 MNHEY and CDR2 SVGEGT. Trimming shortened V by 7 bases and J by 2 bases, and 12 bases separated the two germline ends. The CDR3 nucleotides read TGTGCCAGCATGGAGCGGACAGCCTACGAGCAGTACTTC. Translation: CASMERTAYEQYF.

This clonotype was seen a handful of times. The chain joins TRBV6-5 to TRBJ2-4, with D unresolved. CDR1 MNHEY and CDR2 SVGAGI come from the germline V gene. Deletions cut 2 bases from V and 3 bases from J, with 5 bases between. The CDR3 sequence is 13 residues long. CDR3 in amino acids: CASSYSLKNIQYF. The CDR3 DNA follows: TGTGCCAGCAGTTACAGTCTCAAAAACATTCAGTACTTC.

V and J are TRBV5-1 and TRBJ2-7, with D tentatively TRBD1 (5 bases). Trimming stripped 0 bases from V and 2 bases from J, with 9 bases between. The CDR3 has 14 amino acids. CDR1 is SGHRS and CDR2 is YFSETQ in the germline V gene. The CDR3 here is CASSLAGLTYEQYF. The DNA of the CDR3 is TGCGCCAGCAGCTTGGCAGGGTTGACCTACGAGCAGTACTTC. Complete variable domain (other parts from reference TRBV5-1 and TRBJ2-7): KAGVTQTPRYLIKTRGQQVTLSCSPISGHRSVSWYQQTPGQGLQFLFEYFSETQRNKGNFPGRFSGRQFSNSRSEMNVSTLELGDSALYLCASSLAGLTYEQYFGPGTRLTVT.

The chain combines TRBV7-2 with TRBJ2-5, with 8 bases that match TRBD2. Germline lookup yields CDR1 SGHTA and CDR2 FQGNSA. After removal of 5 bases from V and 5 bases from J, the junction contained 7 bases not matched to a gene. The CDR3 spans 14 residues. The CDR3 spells CASSPGLVGETQYF. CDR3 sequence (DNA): TGTGCCAGCAGCCCGGGACTAGTGGGTGAGACCCAGTACTTC.